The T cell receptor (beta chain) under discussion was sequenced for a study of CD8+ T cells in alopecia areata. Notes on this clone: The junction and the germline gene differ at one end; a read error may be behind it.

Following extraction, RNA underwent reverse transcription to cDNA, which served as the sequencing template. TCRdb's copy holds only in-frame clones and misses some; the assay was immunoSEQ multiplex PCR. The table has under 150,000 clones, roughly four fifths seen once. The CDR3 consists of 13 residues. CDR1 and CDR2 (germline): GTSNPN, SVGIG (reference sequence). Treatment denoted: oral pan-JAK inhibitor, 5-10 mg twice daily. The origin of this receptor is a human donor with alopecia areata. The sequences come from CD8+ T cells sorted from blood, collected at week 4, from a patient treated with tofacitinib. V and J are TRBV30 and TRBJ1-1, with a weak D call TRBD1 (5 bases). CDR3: CAWSGGGNAEAFF. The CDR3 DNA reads TGTGCCTGGAGTGGTGGGGGGAACGCTGAAGCTTTCTTT.